The 25 T cell receptor beta chains reported below all come from one sample, sequenced in a study of OX40 agonist ivuxolimab in advanced cancers. Some clones are missing from TCRdb's copy, which holds only in-frame ones; the method was immunoSEQ multiplex PCR. The data contain 35,000 to 45,000 clones, approximately 86% of them singletons. The starting material was CD4+ or CD8+ T cells sorted from blood, obtained in a trial of the OX40 agonist ivuxolimab. Receptors originate from an adult with an advanced solid tumor such as melanoma, head and neck, liver or kidney cancer.

The table lists this clone with a few counts. Here the CDR3 DNA reads TGTGCCAGCAGCCCGGATGTAGGGAACACTGAAGCTTTCTTT. Its protein is CASSPDVGNTEAFF. The rearrangement links TRBV4-2 to TRBJ1-1, with D unclear. V was cut by 4 bases and J by 1 base, with 10 bases left in between. The CDR3 loop spans 14 amino acids. Per the germline V gene, CDR1 is LGHNA and CDR2 is YNFKEQ.

This clone was seen only a few times. The chain combines TRBV5-4 with TRBJ1-1; no reliable D call. The germline CDR1 and CDR2 sequences are SGHNT and YYREEE (reference sequence). This CDR3 has 11 residues. Deletions cut 0 bases from V and 11 bases from J, with 8 bases between. CDR3 in DNA: TGTGCCAGCAGCTTGGGAATCGTCGCTTTCTTT. Translation gives CASSLGIVAFF.

J is TRBJ2-2 and V is TRBV6-5, with a possible D match to TRBD2 (6 bases). Germline assignment: CDR1 MNHEY and CDR2 SVGAGI. The CDR3 consists of 12 residues. The V and J ends lost 4 bases and 6 bases respectively, with 6 bases between them. CDR3 DNA sequence: TGTGCCAGCAGTTCGGGGGCCGGGGAGCTGTTTTTT. It specifies CASSSGAGELFF.

This sequence joins TRBV7-2 and TRBJ2-3; possibly TRBD2 for D (5 bases). Per the germline V gene, CDR1 is SGHTA and CDR2 is FQGNSA. The CDR3 is made up of 17 amino acids. V lost 0 bases to trimming and J lost 6 bases, with 19 bases between them. This CDR3 is CASSLAWAEVRRDTQYF. For the CDR3, the DNA is TGTGCCAGCAGCTTAGCGTGGGCAGAGGTCAGGAGGGATACGCAGTATTTT.

The chain couples TRBV13 to TRBJ1-2; D remains unclear. The germline CDR1 and CDR2 sequences are PRHDT and FYEKMQ (reference sequence). This CDR3 has 13 residues. Trimming cost V 5 bases and J 1 base, with 8 bases left between them. The CDR3 sequence is CASSQDINYGYTF. The CDR3 region has the DNA TGTGCCAGCAGCCAAGACATTAACTATGGCTACACCTTC.

Notes on this clone: The junction shows a germline mismatch at one end, possibly a read error. CDR3 sequence: CASSDSRRQSKYGYTF. CDR3 bases: TGTGCCAGCAGTGACTCCCGACGACAGTCTAAGTATGGCTACACCTTC. This chain connects TRBV6-9 to TRBJ1-2; weak D call: TRBD1 (5 bases). This CDR3 spans 16 amino acids. Germline V gene data show CDR1 as MNHGY and CDR2 as SVAAGI.

The chain recombines TRBV27 with TRBJ1-5, with TRBD1 matching 7 bases. V gave up 4 bases and J gave up 7 bases; unmatched junction bases: 4. The CDR3 consists of 13 residues. The germline V gene encodes CDR1 MNHEY and CDR2 SMNVEV (reference sequence). CDR3 sequence reads: CASSSGGLQPQHF. CDR3 DNA sequence: TGTGCCAGCAGTTCAGGGGGTTTACAGCCCCAGCATTTT.

CDR3 nucleotide sequence: TGTGCCAGCAGTTTACCCGCCACAGATACGCAGTATTTT. Residues: CASSLPATDTQYF. This chain uses TRBV28 with TRBJ2-3; D gene unclear. V was shortened by 2 bases and J by 2 bases, with 5 bases between the two germline ends. The CDR3 runs 13 residues. CDR1 and CDR2 from the germline V gene are MDHEN and SYDVKM.

The rearrangement links TRBV11-2 to TRBJ1-2; perhaps TRBD1 as D (5 bases). V lost 0 bases to trimming and J lost 0 bases, with 23 bases between them. This CDR3 has 20 residues. In germline, CDR1 is SGHAT, CDR2 FQNNGV. The CDR3 reads CASSLDGGLGGGEANYGYTF. As DNA, the CDR3 is TGTGCCAGCAGCTTAGACGGCGGTCTCGGCGGGGGGGAAGCTAACTATGGCTACACCTTC.

The chain uses TRBV28 and TRBJ2-1; the D is unclear. This CDR3 has 14 amino acids. Germline V gene lookup returns CDR1 MDHEN and CDR2 SYDVKM. The V and J ends lost 3 bases and 4 bases respectively, with 10 bases between them. In DNA form, the CDR3 reads TGTGCCAGCAGTTTCAGGTCCCAATACAATGAGCAGTTCTTC. Translated: CASSFRSQYNEQFF.

The rearrangement joins TRBV4-3 to TRBJ1-4; TRBD1 might be the D (5 bases). Trimming removed 4 bases from V and 8 bases from J, with 14 bases in between. Per germline, CDR1 LGHNA and CDR2 YSLEER. CDR3 length: 14 amino acids. The chain's CDR3 is CASSPTGVGEKLFF. In DNA form, the CDR3 reads TGCGCCAGCAGCCCCACGGGGGTAGGGGAAAAACTGTTTTTT.

The V and J genes are TRBV5-1 and TRBJ1-2, with no clear D. This CDR3 comprises 12 residues. Germline V gives CDR1 SGHRS, CDR2 YFSETQ. V lost 4 bases and J lost 4, with 8 bases in between. The CDR3 region has the DNA TGCGCCAGCAGCGACGGTGCCTATGGCTACACCTTC. Translation: CASSDGAYGYTF.

The chain combines TRBV4-2 with TRBJ2-5; D not resolved. The last part of the DNA fits TRBJ2-7 better; the J call may be wrong. CDR3 length: 15 amino acids. Germline V gene lookup returns CDR1 LGHNA and CDR2 YNFKEQ. CDR3 nucleotides: TGTGCCAGCAGCCAGGAGATGGGGATATCATACGAGCAGTACTTC. Translated, it gives CASSQEMGISYEQYF.

This chain uses TRBV28 with TRBJ2-2, with TRBD2 matching 9 bases. The CDR3 runs 18 residues. Germline V lookup: CDR1 MDHEN, CDR2 SYDVKM. J gave up 2 bases and V 5 bases, and 12 bases lay outside the gene matches. The CDR3: CASSVHPPSGENTGELFF. In nucleotides, the CDR3 is TGTGCCAGCAGTGTACACCCACCTAGCGGGGAAAACACCGGGGAGCTGTTTTTT.

The rearrangement links TRBV12-5 to TRBJ2-2; D is ambiguous. The CDR3 covers 12 residues. The V and J ends lost 1 base and 6 bases respectively, with 3 bases between them. The germline CDR1 and CDR2 sequences are LGHNT and FRNRAP. The DNA for the CDR3 is TGTGCTAGTGGTTTGGGCCCCGGGGAGCTGTTTTTT. This gives the protein CASGLGPGELFF.

The chain links TRBV18 to TRBJ2-5; the D is unclear. Germline V gives CDR1 KGHSH, CDR2 LQKENI. CDR3 length equals 11 residues. The V gene lost 2 bases and the J gene lost 5 bases, with 3 bases spanning the gap. CDR3 region: CASSPGETQYF. CDR3 sequence (DNA): TGTGCCAGCTCACCAGGGGAGACCCAGTACTTC.

The rearrangement links TRBV28 to TRBJ2-5; the match to TRBD2 covers 7 bases. J gave up 1 base and V 5 bases, and 4 bases lay outside the gene matches. CDR1 MDHEN and CDR2 SYDVKM come from the germline V gene. The length of the CDR3 is 14 residues. DNA for the CDR3: TGTGCCAGCAGTGGAGCGGGGACCCAAGAGACCCAGTACTTC. Protein product: CASSGAGTQETQYF.

This clone is a singleton in its sample. The chain carries TRBV4-3 and TRBJ1-1, with 9 bases lining up with TRBD1. The germline V gene encodes CDR1 LGHNA and CDR2 YSLEER. The CDR3 has 15 amino acids. Losses at the gene ends were 3 bases for V and 3 bases for J; bases not matched to a gene: 5. DNA of the CDR3: TGCGCCAGCAGCCACGACAGGGGGTTAGACACTGAAGCTTTCTTT. The encoded protein is CASSHDRGLDTEAFF.

This chain connects TRBV5-1 to TRBJ2-7, with D uncertain. The CDR3 has 12 amino acids. The germline gives CDR1 SGHRS, CDR2 YFSETQ. Trimming removed 3 bases from V and 0 bases from J, with 4 bases in between. The DNA for the CDR3 is TGCGCCAGCAGCTCCATCTCCTACGAGCAGTACTTC. It codes for CASSSISYEQYF.

This chain links TRBV27 with TRBJ1-4; D call uncertain. This CDR3 contains 13 residues. CDR1 and CDR2 from the germline V gene are MNHEY and SMNVEV (reference sequence). The V and J ends lost 3 bases and 7 bases respectively, with 9 bases between them. For the CDR3, the DNA is TGTGCCAGCAGTTTCAGTAGCAGTGAAAAACTGTTTTTT. This gives the protein CASSFSSSEKLFF.

This chain links TRBV28 with TRBJ1-4; no definite D call. Looked up from germline, CDR1 is MDHEN and CDR2 is SYDVKM. The CDR3 consists of 13 residues. With 3 bases removed from V and 5 bases from J, the gap between germline ends came to 7 bases. This CDR3 is CASSFGRNEKLFF. In DNA, the CDR3 is TGTGCCAGCAGTTTCGGCAGGAATGAAAAACTGTTTTTT.

The rearrangement links TRBV7-6 to TRBJ2-1; D possibly uses TRBD1 or TRBD2 (8 bases each). With 5 bases removed from V and 8 bases from J, the gap between germline ends came to 16 bases. Germline CDR1 SGHVS, CDR2 FNYEAQ. The CDR3 loop spans 14 amino acids. The CDR3, as DNA: TGTGCCAGCAGCGAGCGGGGGACAGGCTATGAGCAGTTCTTC. Protein: CASSERGTGYEQFF.

This chain joins TRBV7-2 and TRBJ2-7; possible D gene TRBD1, 5 bases. Looked up from germline, CDR1 is SGHTA and CDR2 is FQGNSA. The CDR3 sequence is 14 residues long. Trimming shortened V by 4 bases and J by 4 bases, and 14 bases separated the two germline ends. CDR3 sequence: CASSYITAGYEQYF. The CDR3 bases are TGTGCCAGCAGCTACATAACCGCAGGGTACGAGCAGTACTTC.

J is TRBJ2-3 and V is TRBV28; D is unclear. Trimming removed 5 bases at V and 2 bases at J, with 5 bases between. From germline, CDR1 is MDHEN and CDR2 SYDVKM. The CDR3 spans 12 residues. The CDR3 loop is CASSPTTDTQYF. The CDR3 bases are TGTGCCAGCAGTCCAACCACAGATACGCAGTATTTT.

This sequence joins TRBV25-1 and TRBJ1-3, with unresolved D. V gave up 1 base and J gave up 0 bases, with 16 bases separating them. This CDR3 is built from 18 residues. Germline assignment: CDR1 MGHDK and CDR2 SYGVNS. The CDR3 DNA sequence: TGTGCCAGCAGTGAATTGAACCAAGCTGCCTTCTCTGGAAACACCATATATTTT. Protein sequence: CASSELNQAAFSGNTIYF.